Following are 7 T cell receptor beta chains from one sample sequenced in a study of blood T cells in healthy people across ages. Using a J-beta primer mix together with a sample-barcoded 5' primer, a second PCR was run for roughly 6 to 11 cycles. TCRdb re-analysed the 5' RACE reads in MiXCR, keeping a single row per CDR3 protein. Altogether some 940,000 distinct CDR3 sequences are present, about 29% being singletons, with the ten largest covering roughly a tenth. This sample was shared with a second study, whose subject was T cells of mothers and their children.

Sequencing used blood. The receptors stem from a woman in her thirties or forties in good health.

This rearrangement joins TRBV7-3 to TRBJ2-3; TRBD2 aligns across 7 bases. Germline V gene lookup returns CDR1 SGHTA and CDR2 FQGTGA. The CDR3 length is 15 residues. V dropped 5 bases and J dropped 0; count of bases not matched to a gene: 5. The CDR3 is CASSDQGLSTDTQYF. DNA for the CDR3: TGTGCCAGCAGCGACCAGGGACTAAGCACAGATACGCAGTATTTT.

A word on this clonotype: This may be a read error, as it is one base from a much larger clone. The chain carries TRBV12-3 or TRBV12-4 and TRBJ1-2; a weak D match, TRBD1 (5 bases). There are 14 residues in the CDR3. The CDR3 nucleotides are TGTGCCAGCAGTCCGGGACCCAAGAACTATGACTACACCTTC. Its protein is CASSPGPKNYDYTF.

This clonotype came up many times. The J gene is TRBJ1-2, the V gene TRBV7-2, with 9 bases aligning to TRBD1. Germline V gives CDR1 SGHTA, CDR2 FQGNSA. The CDR3 runs 13 residues. V dropped 4 bases and J dropped 10; count of bases not matched to a gene: 7. The CDR3 is CASSSRTGEIYTF. The CDR3 DNA is TGTGCCAGCAGCTCCCGGACAGGGGAAATCTACACCTTC.

The V and J genes are TRBV27 and TRBJ1-5, with 8 nucleotides matching TRBD1. The V gene end was trimmed by 6 bases and the J gene end by 6 bases; junction bases not matched to a gene: 10. Germline assignment: CDR1 MNHEY and CDR2 SMNVEV (reference sequence). The CDR3 sequence is 15 residues long. Here the CDR3 DNA reads TGTGCCAGCAGCCTCGGACAGGGAAGGCCTCAGCCCCAGCATTTT. It translates to CASSLGQGRPQPQHF.

In the case of this clonotype: At one end the junction does not follow the germline gene, possibly because of a read error. V and J are TRBV3-1 and TRBJ2-1; 13 bases match TRBD2. Germline CDR1 LGHDT, CDR2 YNNKEL (reference sequence). The CDR3 contains 16 residues. In DNA form, the CDR3 reads TGTGCCAGCAGCCGCCTACTAGCGGGGGGGCCGAATGGGCAGTTCTTC. It specifies CASSRLLAGGPNGQFF.

This clonotype has just a few counts. V and J are TRBV12-5 and TRBJ2-2, with D unresolved. The length of the CDR3 is 15 residues. V was shortened by 6 bases and J by 6 bases, with 17 bases between the two germline ends. Germline lookup yields CDR1 LGHNT and CDR2 FRNRAP. This CDR3 is CASGLSGLLAGELFF. The CDR3 DNA sequence: TGTGCTAGTGGGCTTTCAGGTTTATTGGCCGGGGAGCTGTTTTTT.

This clonotype was observed a handful of times. The rearrangement links TRBV7-9 to TRBJ1-2; TRBD1 aligns across 8 bases. CDR1 and CDR2 (germline): SEHNR, FQNEAQ (reference sequence). The CDR3 runs 16 residues. Losses at the gene ends were 5 bases for V and 6 bases for J; bases not matched to a gene: 14. CDR3 nucleotides: TGTGCCAGCAGCACCTTACCACGACAGGGGCAGGATGGCTACACCTTC. Its translation is CASSTLPRQGQDGYTF.